This T cell receptor (beta chain) was profiled in a study of blood T cell repertoires in COVID-19. Trimming removed 5 bases at V and 4 bases at J, with 14 bases between. The germline V gene encodes CDR1 SGHVS and CDR2 FQNEAQ. This CDR3 has 15 residues. Original data processing: Amplification of reference gene primers was used by the study to estimate nucleated cell counts. TCRdb's table, derived via immunoSEQ multiplex PCR, lists solely in-frame clones and lacks some. Clonal size and the V and J genes are those of that table, whereas D and trimming came from the DNA. The sample yields approximately 240,000 clones, roughly 82% seen once.

Sequenced input: peripheral blood. The chain couples TRBV7-8 to TRBJ1-4, with D possibly TRBD1 on 5 matching bases. The source is a woman at least 80 years old with active or convalescent COVID-19. The CDR3 protein is CASSIGTIFNEKLFF. CDR3 DNA sequence: TGTGCCAGCAGCATTGGGACTATTTTTAATGAAAAACTGTTTTTT.